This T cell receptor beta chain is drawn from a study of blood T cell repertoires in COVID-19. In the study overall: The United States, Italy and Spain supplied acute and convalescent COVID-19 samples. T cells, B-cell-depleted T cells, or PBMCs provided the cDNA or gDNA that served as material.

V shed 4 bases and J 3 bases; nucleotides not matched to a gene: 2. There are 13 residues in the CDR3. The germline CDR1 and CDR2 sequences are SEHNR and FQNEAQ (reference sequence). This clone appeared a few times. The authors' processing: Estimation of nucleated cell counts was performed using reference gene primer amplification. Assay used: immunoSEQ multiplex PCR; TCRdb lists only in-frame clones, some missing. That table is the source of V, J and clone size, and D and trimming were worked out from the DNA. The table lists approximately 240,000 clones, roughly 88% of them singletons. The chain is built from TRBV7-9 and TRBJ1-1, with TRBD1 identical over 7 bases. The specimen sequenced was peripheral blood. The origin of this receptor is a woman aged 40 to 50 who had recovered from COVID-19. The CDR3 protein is CASSSQGDTEAFF. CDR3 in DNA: TGTGCCAGCAGCTCCCAGGGGGACACTGAAGCTTTCTTT.